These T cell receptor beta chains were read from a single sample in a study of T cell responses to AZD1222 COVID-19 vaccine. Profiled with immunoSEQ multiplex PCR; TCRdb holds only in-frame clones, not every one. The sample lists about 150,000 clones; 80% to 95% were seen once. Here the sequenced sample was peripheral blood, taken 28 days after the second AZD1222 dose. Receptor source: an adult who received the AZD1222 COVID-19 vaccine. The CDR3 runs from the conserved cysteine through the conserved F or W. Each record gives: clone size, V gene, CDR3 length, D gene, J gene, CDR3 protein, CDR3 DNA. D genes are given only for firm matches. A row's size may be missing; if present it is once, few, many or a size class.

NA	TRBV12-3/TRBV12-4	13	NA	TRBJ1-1	CASSLDGNTEAFF	TGTGCCAGCAGTCTGGACGGGAACACTGAAGCTTTCTTT
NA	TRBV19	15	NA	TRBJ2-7	CASSIDGTSAYEQYF	TGTGCCAGTAGTATAGACGGGACATCAGCCTACGAGCAGTACTTC
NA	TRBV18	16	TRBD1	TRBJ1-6	CASSPRTGGKGSPLHF	TGTGCCAGCTCACCAAGGACAGGGGGTAAAGGTTCACCCCTCCACTTT
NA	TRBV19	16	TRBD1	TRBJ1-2	CASSNGQGETNYGYTF	TGTGCCAGTAGTAACGGACAGGGCGAAACTAACTATGGCTACACCTTC
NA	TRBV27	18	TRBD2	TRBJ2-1	CASSFLTTSGPGHNEQFF	TGTGCCAGCAGTTTTCTGACTACTAGCGGGCCTGGGCACAATGAGCAGTTCTTC
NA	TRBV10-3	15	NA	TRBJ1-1	CAIKQGLGVNTEAFF	TGTGCCATCAAGCAGGGGTTGGGGGTAAACACTGAAGCTTTCTTT
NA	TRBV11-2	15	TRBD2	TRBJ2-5	CASSTTASGRETQYF	TGTGCCAGCAGCACGACGGCTAGCGGGAGAGAGACCCAGTACTTC
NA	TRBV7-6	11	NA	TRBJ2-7	CASSFSYEQYF	TGTGCCAGCAGCTTCTCCTACGAGCAGTACTTC
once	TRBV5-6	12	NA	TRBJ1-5	CASSLEDQPQHF	TGTGCCAGCAGCTTGGAGGATCAGCCCCAGCATTTT
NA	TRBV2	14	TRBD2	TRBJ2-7	CATQSGTSGSYKYF	TGTGCCACCCAATCCGGGACTAGCGGGAGTTATAAGTACTTC
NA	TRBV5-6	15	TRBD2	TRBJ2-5	CASSLGGGFQETQYF	TGTGCCAGCAGCTTGGGCGGGGGGTTCCAAGAGACCCAGTACTTC
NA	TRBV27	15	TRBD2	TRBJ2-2	CASSSTSGGTGELFF	TGTGCCAGCAGTTCGACTAGCGGGGGGACCGGGGAGCTGTTTTTT
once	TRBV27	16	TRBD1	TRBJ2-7	CASSLNQQGSSYEQYF	TGTGCCAGCAGCCTTAACCAACAGGGGAGCTCCTACGAGCAGTACTTC
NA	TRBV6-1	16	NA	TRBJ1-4	CASSEGRGAANEKLFF	TGTGCCAGCAGTGAAGGGCGGGGTGCGGCTAATGAAAAACTGTTTTTT
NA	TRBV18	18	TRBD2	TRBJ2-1	CASSRNTRLAGAYNEQFF	TGTGCCAGCTCACGGAACACCCGACTAGCGGGGGCATACAATGAGCAGTTCTTC
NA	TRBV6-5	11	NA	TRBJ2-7	CASSFLGEQYF	TGTGCCAGCAGTTTTCTAGGCGAGCAGTACTTC
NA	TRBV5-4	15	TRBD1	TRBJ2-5	CASSYNQGAGETQYF	TGTGCCAGCAGCTATAATCAGGGGGCTGGGGAGACCCAGTACTTC
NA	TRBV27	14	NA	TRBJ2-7	CASKRQDGPYEQYF	TGTGCCAGCAAACGACAGGACGGTCCCTACGAGCAGTACTTC
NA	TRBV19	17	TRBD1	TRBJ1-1	CASSPWTGTHLNTEAFF	TGTGCCAGTAGTCCTTGGACAGGGACTCACCTGAACACTGAAGCTTTCTTT
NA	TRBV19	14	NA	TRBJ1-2	CASSIVGRDYGYTF	TGTGCCAGTAGTATAGTGGGCAGAGACTATGGCTACACCTTC
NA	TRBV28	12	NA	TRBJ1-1	CASSSGDGEAFF	TGTGCCAGCAGTTCCGGGGACGGGGAAGCTTTCTTT
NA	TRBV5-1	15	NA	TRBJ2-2	CASIDPQGYTGELFF	TGCGCCAGCATCGACCCTCAGGGGTACACCGGGGAGCTGTTTTTT
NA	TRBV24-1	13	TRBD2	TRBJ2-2	CATSVAGFGELFF	TGTGCCACCAGTGTAGCGGGGTTCGGGGAGCTGTTTTTT
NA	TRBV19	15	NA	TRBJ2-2	CASTVERGSPGELFF	TGTGCCAGTACCGTCGAACGGGGCTCGCCCGGGGAGCTGTTTTTT
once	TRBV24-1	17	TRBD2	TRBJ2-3	CATSALAGTSGTDTQYF	TGTGCCACCAGTGCCCTGGCCGGGACTAGCGGCACAGATACGCAGTATTTT
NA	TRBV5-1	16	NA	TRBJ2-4	CASSPSGRLAKNIQYF	TGCGCCAGCAGCCCCAGCGGAAGATTAGCCAAAAACATTCAGTACTTC
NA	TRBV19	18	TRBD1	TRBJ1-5	CASSPLGTGTRDNQPQHF	TGTGCCAGTAGTCCCCTCGGGACAGGGACTAGGGATAATCAGCCCCAGCATTTT
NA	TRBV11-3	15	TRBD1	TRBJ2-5	CASSLEGDREETQYF	TGTGCCAGCAGCTTAGAGGGGGACAGGGAAGAGACCCAGTACTTC
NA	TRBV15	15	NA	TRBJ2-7	CATSRDTRQTSEQYF	TGTGCCACCAGCAGAGATACCCGCCAAACCTCCGAGCAGTACTTC
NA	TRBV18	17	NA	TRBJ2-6	CASSPEQGSSGANVLTF	TGTGCCAGCTCACCAGAACAGGGATCTTCTGGGGCCAACGTCCTGACTTTC
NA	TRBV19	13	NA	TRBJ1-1	CASSMARNTEAFF	TGTGCCAGTAGTATGGCCCGGAACACTGAAGCTTTCTTT
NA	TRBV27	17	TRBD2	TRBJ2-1	CASSPQLAGGGNNEQFF	TGTGCCAGCAGTCCCCAACTAGCGGGAGGAGGCAACAATGAGCAGTTCTTC
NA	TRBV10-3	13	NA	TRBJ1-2	CAISESSSYGYTF	TGTGCCATCAGTGAGTCCAGTTCCTATGGCTACACCTTC
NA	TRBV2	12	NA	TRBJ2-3	CASNPRADTQYF	TGTGCCAGCAACCCGCGGGCAGATACGCAGTATTTT
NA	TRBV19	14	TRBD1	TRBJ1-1	CASRNRGPGTEAFF	TGTGCCAGTAGAAACAGGGGACCGGGGACTGAAGCTTTCTTT
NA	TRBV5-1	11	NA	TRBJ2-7	CASSSNYEQYF	TGCGCCAGCAGCTCAAACTACGAGCAGTACTTC
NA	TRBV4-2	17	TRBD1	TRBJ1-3	CASSQDPTGGAGNTIYF	TGTGCCAGCAGCCAAGATCCGACAGGGGGAGCTGGAAACACCATATATTTT
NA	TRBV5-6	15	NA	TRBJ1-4	CASSLAQERNEKLFF	TGTGCCAGCAGCTTGGCACAGGAACGAAATGAAAAACTGTTTTTT
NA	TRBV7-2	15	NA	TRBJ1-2	CASSDLNFGANGYTF	TGTGCCAGCAGCGACTTAAACTTCGGAGCGAATGGCTACACCTTC
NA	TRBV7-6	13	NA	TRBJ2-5	CASSLGGWETQYF	TGTGCCAGCAGCTTAGGGGGATGGGAGACCCAGTACTTC